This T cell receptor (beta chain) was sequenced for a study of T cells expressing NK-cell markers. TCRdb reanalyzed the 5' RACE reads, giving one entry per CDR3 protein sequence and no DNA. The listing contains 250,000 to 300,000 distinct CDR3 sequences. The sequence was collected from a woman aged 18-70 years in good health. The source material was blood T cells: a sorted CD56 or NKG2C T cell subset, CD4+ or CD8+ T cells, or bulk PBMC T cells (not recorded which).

CDR3 residues: CASTGQGSSSYNEQFF. V and J are TRBV14 and TRBJ2-1; TCRdb names TRBD1, which stays unverified in the absence of DNA. Germline V CDR1 and CDR2: SGHDN, FVKESK. This CDR3 is built from 16 residues.